The 9 T cell receptor beta chains presented below share a single source sample, sequenced in a study of T cell responses to AZD1222 COVID-19 vaccine. TCRdb's copy holds only in-frame clones and misses some; the assay was immunoSEQ multiplex PCR. This sample yields around 120,000 clones, of which 70% to 90% are seen a single time; roughly 8.4% belongs to the top ten. The sequencing used peripheral blood, collected on day 0 of AZD1222 vaccination. The receptors derive from an adult in good health.

The chain links TRBV6-5 to TRBJ2-7, with unresolved D. This CDR3 contains 13 residues. V lost 7 bases and J 3 bases, leaving 13 bases between the germline ends. CDR1 MNHEY and CDR2 SVGAGI come from the germline V gene. The CDR3 DNA reads TGTGCCAGCATAAGGTCCTATAACTACGAGCAGTACTTC. Amino acid sequence: CASIRSYNYEQYF.

In this sample, this clone turned up a few times. This chain links TRBV18 with TRBJ1-5; D is undetermined. The CDR3 has 14 residues. In germline, CDR1 is KGHSH, CDR2 LQKENI. The V and J ends lost 3 bases and 3 bases respectively, with 9 bases between them. This CDR3 is CASSPDPANQPQHF. DNA for the CDR3: TGTGCCAGCTCACCCGACCCGGCCAATCAGCCCCAGCATTTT.

Only a few counts were recorded for this clone. J is TRBJ1-1 and V is TRBV30, with D perhaps TRBD1 (5 bases). V was shortened by 5 bases and J by 8 bases, with 12 bases between the two germline ends. Germline-derived CDR1 and CDR2 are GTSNPN and SVGIG (reference sequence). This CDR3 contains 11 residues. CDR3 coding DNA: TGTGCCTGGGAAGGGAGGACAGAAGCTTTCTTT. This sequence encodes CAWEGRTEAFF.

V gene TRBV14 combines with J gene TRBJ2-2; TRBD2 matches at 10 bases. The germline V gene has CDR1 SGHDN and CDR2 FVKESK. The CDR3 has 15 amino acids. V was pared by 1 base and J by 6 bases, with 2 bases of the junction left unmatched. The chain's CDR3 is CASSQVLAGAGELFF. CDR3 coding DNA: TGTGCCAGCAGCCAAGTTCTAGCGGGAGCCGGGGAGCTGTTTTTT.

V is TRBV11-3 and J is TRBJ2-2; TRBD2 matches 7 bases. CDR1 SGHNT and CDR2 YENEEA come from the germline V gene. V shed 5 bases and J 5 bases; nucleotides not matched to a gene: 5. The CDR3 consists of 14 residues. The CDR3 here is CASSIREETGELFF. The DNA for the CDR3 is TGTGCCAGCAGCATCCGGGAGGAGACCGGGGAGCTGTTTTTT.

The V gene is TRBV5-1, the J gene TRBJ2-7; 11 nucleotides line up with TRBD1. V dropped 3 bases and J dropped 6; count of bases not matched to a gene: 8. Germline V lookup: CDR1 SGHRS, CDR2 YFSETQ. This CDR3 contains 15 residues. The CDR3 loop reads CASSYAGQGEGEQYF. The CDR3 DNA follows: TGCGCCAGCAGCTACGCGGGACAGGGGGAAGGCGAGCAGTACTTC.

The chain uses TRBV7-9 and TRBJ2-1; D not resolved. From germline, CDR1 is SEHNR and CDR2 FQNEAQ (reference sequence). There are 13 residues in the CDR3. The V and J ends lost 5 bases and 7 bases respectively, with 12 bases between them. Here the CDR3 DNA reads TGTGCCAGCAGCCTAGAGATCGGGAATGAGCAGTTCTTC. It encodes CASSLEIGNEQFF.

The CDR3 sequence: CASSLWSGQRNEQFF. The CDR3, as DNA: TGTGCCAGCAGTTTATGGTCAGGGCAACGCAATGAGCAGTTCTTC. This chain connects TRBV27 to TRBJ2-1; TRBD1 is a possible D gene (5 bases). Germline V gene lookup returns CDR1 MNHEY and CDR2 SMNVEV (reference sequence). V lost 1 base, J lost 6 bases, and 13 bases lay in between. The length of the CDR3 is 15 residues.

The chain carries TRBV5-1 and TRBJ1-1; D is ambiguous. In germline, CDR1 is SGHRS, CDR2 YFSETQ. CDR3 length equals 15 residues. V lost 4 bases and J 0 bases, leaving 13 bases between the germline ends. The CDR3 bases are TGCGCCAGCAGCCCGCTGTTTGACATGAACACTGAAGCTTTCTTT. Translated: CASSPLFDMNTEAFF.